This T cell receptor beta chain is from a study of regulatory T cells in long-lasting Graves disease. Time point in this sample: newly diagnosed GD, antithyroid drugs for less than 3 months. The TCR library was prepared using RNA isolated from PBMCs. With iRepertoire HTBI primers and Arm-PCR of CDR3 regions, TCR beta libraries were built. TCRdb processed the multiplex PCR reads anew with MiXCR; each CDR3 protein has one entry. The sample lists around 500,000 distinct CDR3 sequences; 15% to 20% were seen once. The CDR3 totals 14 residues. V was trimmed by 3 bases and J by 2 bases, leaving 10 bases between them. This clonotype was recorded many times. The sample was also reused in another study, on T cells in Graves' hyperthyroidism and ophthalmopathy.

Sequencing was performed on peripheral blood mononuclear cells (PBMCs), taken at new diagnosis, from a patient treated with antithyroid drugs. This receptor was identified in a middle-aged woman with Graves disease. This chain links TRBV12-3 or TRBV12-4 with TRBJ2-5; D is ambiguous. CDR3 bases: TGTGCCAGCAGTTTGATGGGCGGACAAGAGACCCAGTACTTC. Amino acids: CASSLMGGQETQYF.